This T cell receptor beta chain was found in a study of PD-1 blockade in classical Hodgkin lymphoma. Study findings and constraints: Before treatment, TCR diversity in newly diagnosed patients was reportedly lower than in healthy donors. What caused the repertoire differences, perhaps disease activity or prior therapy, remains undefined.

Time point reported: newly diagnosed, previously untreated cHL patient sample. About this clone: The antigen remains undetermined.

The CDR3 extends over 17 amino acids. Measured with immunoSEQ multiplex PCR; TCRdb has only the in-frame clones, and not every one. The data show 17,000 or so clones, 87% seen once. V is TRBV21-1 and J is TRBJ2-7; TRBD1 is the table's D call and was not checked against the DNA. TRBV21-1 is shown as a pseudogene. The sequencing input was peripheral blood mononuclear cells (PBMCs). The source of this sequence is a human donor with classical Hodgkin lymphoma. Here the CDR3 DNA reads TGTGCCAGCAGCCCTAAAGGACAGGGAATCCCATCCTACGAGCAGTACTTC. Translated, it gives CASSPKGQGIPSYEQYF.